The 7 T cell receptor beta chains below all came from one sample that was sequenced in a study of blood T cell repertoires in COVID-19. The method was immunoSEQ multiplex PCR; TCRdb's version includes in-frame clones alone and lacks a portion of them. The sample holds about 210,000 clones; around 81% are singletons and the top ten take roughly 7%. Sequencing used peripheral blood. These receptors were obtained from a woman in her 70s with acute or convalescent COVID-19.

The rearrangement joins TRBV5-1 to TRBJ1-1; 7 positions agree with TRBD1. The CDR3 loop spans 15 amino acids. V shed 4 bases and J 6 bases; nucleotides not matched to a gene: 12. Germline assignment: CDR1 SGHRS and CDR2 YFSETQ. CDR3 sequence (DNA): TGCGCCAGCAGCCCTACGACAGGGTGGAGTGCTGAAGCTTTCTTT. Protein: CASSPTTGWSAEAFF.

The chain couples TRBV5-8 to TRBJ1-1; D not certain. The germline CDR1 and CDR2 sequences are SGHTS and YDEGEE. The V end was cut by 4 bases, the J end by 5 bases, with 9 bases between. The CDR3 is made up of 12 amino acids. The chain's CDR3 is CASSLWRTEAFF. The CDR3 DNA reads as TGTGCCAGCAGCCTGTGGAGAACTGAAGCTTTCTTT.

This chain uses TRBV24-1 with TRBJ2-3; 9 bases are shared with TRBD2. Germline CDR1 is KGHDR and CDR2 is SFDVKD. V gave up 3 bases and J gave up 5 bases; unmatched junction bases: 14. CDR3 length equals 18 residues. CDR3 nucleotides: TGTGCCACCAGTGATGCCCTCTCTAGCGGGGCGTTAGAAGATACGCAGTATTTT. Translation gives CATSDALSSGALEDTQYF.

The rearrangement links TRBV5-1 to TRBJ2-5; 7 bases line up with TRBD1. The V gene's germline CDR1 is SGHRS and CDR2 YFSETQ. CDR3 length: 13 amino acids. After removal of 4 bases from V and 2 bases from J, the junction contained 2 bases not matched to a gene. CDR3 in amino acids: CASSRDSQETQYF. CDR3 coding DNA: TGCGCCAGCAGCCGGGACAGTCAAGAGACCCAGTACTTC.

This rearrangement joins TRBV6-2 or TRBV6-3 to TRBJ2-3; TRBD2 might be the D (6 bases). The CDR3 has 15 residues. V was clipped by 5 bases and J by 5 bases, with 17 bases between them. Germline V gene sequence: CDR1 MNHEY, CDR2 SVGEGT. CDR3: CASSKGGVKVDTQYF. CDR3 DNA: TGTGCCAGCAGTAAGGGCGGGGTAAAGGTAGATACGCAGTATTTT.

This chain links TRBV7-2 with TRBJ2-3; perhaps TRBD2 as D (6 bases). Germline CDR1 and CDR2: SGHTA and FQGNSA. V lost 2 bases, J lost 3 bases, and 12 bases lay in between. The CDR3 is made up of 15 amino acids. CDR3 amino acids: CASSLWPSETDTQYF. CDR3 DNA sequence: TGTGCCAGCAGCTTATGGCCTAGCGAAACAGATACGCAGTATTTT.

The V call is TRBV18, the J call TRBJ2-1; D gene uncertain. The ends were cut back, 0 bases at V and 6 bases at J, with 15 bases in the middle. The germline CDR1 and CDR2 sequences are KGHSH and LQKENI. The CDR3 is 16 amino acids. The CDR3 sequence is CASSPPGRVLGNEQFF. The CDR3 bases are TGTGCCAGCTCACCACCGGGCAGAGTCTTGGGCAATGAGCAGTTCTTC.